Listed below are T cell receptor beta chains from one sample, sequenced in a study of regulatory T cells in long-lasting Graves disease. One entry per CDR3 protein, called by TCRdb with MiXCR from the multiplex PCR reads. The profile shows about 530,000 distinct CDR3 sequences, 15% to 20% of them singletons. The same sample was also used in a study of T cells in Graves' hyperthyroidism and ophthalmopathy.

The material was peripheral blood mononuclear cells (PBMCs), obtained at new diagnosis, from a patient treated with antithyroid drugs. The receptors stem from a woman aged 40 to 65 with Graves disease. CDR3s include the opening cysteine and the closing phenylalanine or tryptophan. The order of the fields is V gene, D gene, clone size, J gene, CDR3 protein, CDR3 DNA. The D gene is left open where the match is weak. Rows give clone size only sometimes, using once, few, many, or a class for an expanded clone.

V gene: TRBV3-1
D gene: .
clone size: few
J gene: TRBJ1-2
CDR3 protein: CASSQDLSSYYGYTF
CDR3 DNA: TGTGCCAGCAGCCAAGATCTGTCCAGCTACTATGGCTACACCTTC

V gene: TRBV12-5
D gene: .
clone size: many
J gene: TRBJ1-1
CDR3 protein: CASGLVPWTVGDTEAFF
CDR3 DNA: TGTGCTAGTGGTTTGGTACCTTGGACGGTGGGAGACACTGAAGCTTTCTTT

V gene: TRBV18
D gene: TRBD1
clone size: .
J gene: TRBJ1-1
CDR3 protein: CANSLTGDTEAFF
CDR3 DNA: TGTGCCAACTCACTAACAGGGGACACTGAAGCTTTCTTT

V gene: TRBV6-2/TRBV6-3
D gene: .
clone size: few
J gene: TRBJ1-3
CDR3 protein: CASSESRPIAGNTIYF
CDR3 DNA: TGTGCCAGCAGTGAATCCCGACCCATTGCCGGAAACACCATATATTTT

V gene: TRBV19
D gene: TRBD1
clone size: many
J gene: TRBJ1-5
CDR3 protein: CASSIPGQGAQPQHF
CDR3 DNA: TGTGCCAGTAGTATCCCGGGACAGGGGGCTCAGCCCCAGCATTTT

V gene: TRBV5-6
D gene: TRBD1
clone size: .
J gene: TRBJ2-6
CDR3 protein: CASSPSRTGVTGANVLTF
CDR3 DNA: TGTGCCAGCAGCCCCTCCCGGACAGGCGTTACTGGGGCCAACGTCCTGACTTTC

V gene: TRBV29-1
D gene: .
clone size: many
J gene: TRBJ2-5
CDR3 protein: CSASLPGQGETQYF
CDR3 DNA: TGCAGCGCCTCCCTCCCGGGGCAGGGGGAGACCCAGTACTTC

V gene: TRBV20-1
D gene: .
clone size: few
J gene: TRBJ1-2
CDR3 protein: CSATESGYGYTF
CDR3 DNA: TGCAGTGCAACTGAAAGCGGGTATGGCTACACCTTC

V gene: TRBV4-1
D gene: TRBD1
clone size: few
J gene: TRBJ1-3
CDR3 protein: CASSRPEGTGWSGNTIYF
CDR3 DNA: TGTGCCAGCAGCCGCCCAGAAGGGACAGGGTGGTCTGGAAACACCATATATTTT

V gene: TRBV19
D gene: TRBD1
clone size: .
J gene: TRBJ1-2
CDR3 protein: CASSDFSRTGNGYTF
CDR3 DNA: TGTGCCAGTAGTGACTTTTCCCGGACAGGCAATGGCTACACCTTC

V gene: TRBV30
D gene: .
clone size: few
J gene: TRBJ1-2
CDR3 protein: CAWSRQYDGYTF
CDR3 DNA: TGTGCCTGGAGTAGGCAGTACGATGGCTACACCTTC

V gene: TRBV5-6
D gene: .
clone size: few
J gene: TRBJ1-1
CDR3 protein: CASSLDSKAFF
CDR3 DNA: TGTGCCAGCAGCTTGGACTCTAAAGCTTTCTTT

V gene: TRBV10-3
D gene: TRBD2
clone size: .
J gene: TRBJ2-3
CDR3 protein: CATTSGGRGDTQYF
CDR3 DNA: TGTGCCACCACAAGCGGGGGACGCGGGGATACGCAGTATTTT

V gene: TRBV2
D gene: .
clone size: many
J gene: TRBJ1-2
CDR3 protein: CASAIGGGYTF
CDR3 DNA: TGTGCCAGCGCGATAGGGGGTGGCTACACCTTC

V gene: TRBV7-2
D gene: .
clone size: .
J gene: TRBJ2-7
CDR3 protein: CASRSPRYF
CDR3 DNA: TGTGCCAGCAGGTCACCGCGATACTTC

V gene: TRBV30
D gene: .
clone size: .
J gene: TRBJ1-2
CDR3 protein: CAWSVARLYTF
CDR3 DNA: TGTGCCTGGAGCGTCGCCAGGTTGTACACCTTC

V gene: TRBV4-2
D gene: .
clone size: few
J gene: TRBJ1-1
CDR3 protein: CASSGGFGAFF
CDR3 DNA: TGTGCCAGCAGCGGGGGTTTCGGAGCTTTCTTT

V gene: TRBV6-1
D gene: .
clone size: few
J gene: TRBJ2-3
CDR3 protein: CASSVGLYTDTQYF
CDR3 DNA: TGTGCCAGCAGTGTGGGACTGTACACAGATACGCAGTATTTT

V gene: TRBV12-3/TRBV12-4
D gene: .
clone size: .
J gene: TRBJ1-2
CDR3 protein: CASSPGVPPGYGYTF
CDR3 DNA: TGTGCCAGCAGTCCCGGGGTCCCGCCCGGCTATGGCTACACCTTC

V gene: TRBV19
D gene: TRBD1
clone size: many
J gene: TRBJ1-1
CDR3 protein: CASTEAGTVLSGTEAFF
CDR3 DNA: TGTGCCAGCACAGAGGCCGGGACAGTTCTATCTGGGACTGAAGCTTTCTTT

V gene: TRBV6-2/TRBV6-3
D gene: .
clone size: many
J gene: TRBJ1-2
CDR3 protein: CASSEVRSNYGYTF
CDR3 DNA: TGTGCCAGCAGTGAGGTCAGGTCTAACTATGGCTACACCTTC

V gene: TRBV6-1
D gene: TRBD1
clone size: many
J gene: TRBJ1-2
CDR3 protein: CASTRDREYYGYTF
CDR3 DNA: TGTGCCAGCACCAGGGACAGGGAGTACTATGGCTACACCTTC

V gene: TRBV12-3/TRBV12-4
D gene: .
clone size: many
J gene: TRBJ1-1
CDR3 protein: CASSFARNTEAFF
CDR3 DNA: TGTGCCAGCAGTTTTGCCAGGAACACTGAAGCTTTCTTT

V gene: TRBV20-1
D gene: .
clone size: many
J gene: TRBJ2-1
CDR3 protein: CSAYPGLLNNEQFF
CDR3 DNA: TGCAGTGCTTATCCGGGACTCCTGAACAATGAGCAGTTCTTC

V gene: TRBV19
D gene: .
clone size: few
J gene: TRBJ2-5
CDR3 protein: CASSHPAPVGTQYF
CDR3 DNA: TGTGCCAGTAGTCACCCGGCGCCGGTTGGGACCCAGTACTTC

V gene: TRBV20-1
D gene: TRBD2
clone size: few
J gene: TRBJ2-5
CDR3 protein: CSARGLSGGVWETQYF
CDR3 DNA: TGCAGTGCTAGAGGATTGAGCGGGGGAGTGTGGGAGACCCAGTACTTC

V gene: TRBV3-1
D gene: .
clone size: many
J gene: TRBJ1-1
CDR3 protein: CASSHGGLLEAFF
CDR3 DNA: TGTGCCAGCAGCCATGGGGGCCTTCTTGAAGCTTTCTTT

V gene: TRBV28
D gene: .
clone size: .
J gene: TRBJ2-7
CDR3 protein: CASSFEDEQYF
CDR3 DNA: TGTGCCAGCAGTTTCGAGGACGAGCAGTACTTC

V gene: TRBV6-1
D gene: .
clone size: many
J gene: TRBJ1-2
CDR3 protein: CASRTSTNYGYTF
CDR3 DNA: TGTGCCAGCCGGACCTCGACCAACTATGGCTACACCTTC

V gene: TRBV12-3/TRBV12-4
D gene: .
clone size: once
J gene: TRBJ2-1
CDR3 protein: CASSPGVSNEQFF
CDR3 DNA: TGTGCCAGCAGCCCAGGGGTAAGCAATGAGCAGTTCTTC

V gene: TRBV13
D gene: .
clone size: few
J gene: TRBJ1-2
CDR3 protein: CASSSTQTDPEGPNGYTF
CDR3 DNA: TGTGCCAGCAGCTCCACCCAAACTGACCCGGAAGGTCCGAATGGCTACACCTTC

V gene: TRBV6-1
D gene: TRBD2
clone size: many
J gene: TRBJ2-3
CDR3 protein: CATNRLAGVDTQYF
CDR3 DNA: TGTGCCACCAACCGACTAGCGGGGGTAGATACGCAGTATTTT

V gene: TRBV27
D gene: .
clone size: few
J gene: TRBJ1-3
CDR3 protein: CASSLGHSGNTIYF
CDR3 DNA: TGTGCCAGCAGTTTGGGGCACTCTGGAAACACCATATATTTT

V gene: TRBV19
D gene: TRBD1
clone size: few
J gene: TRBJ1-5
CDR3 protein: CASSTWTGLNNQPQHF
CDR3 DNA: TGTGCCAGTAGTACCTGGACAGGGCTTAACAATCAGCCCCAGCATTTT

V gene: TRBV7-9
D gene: .
clone size: few
J gene: TRBJ1-2
CDR3 protein: CASSPDSTNYGYTF
CDR3 DNA: TGTGCCAGCAGCCCGGACTCGACTAACTATGGCTACACCTTC

V gene: TRBV27
D gene: .
clone size: many
J gene: TRBJ1-1
CDR3 protein: CASSFGEVGKAFF
CDR3 DNA: TGTGCCAGCAGTTTCGGGGAGGTGGGAAAAGCTTTCTTT

V gene: TRBV13
D gene: TRBD1
clone size: .
J gene: TRBJ2-2
CDR3 protein: CASSPWGSLTGSMNTGELFF
CDR3 DNA: TGTGCCAGCAGCCCCTGGGGATCGCTGACAGGGAGCATGAACACCGGGGAGCTGTTTTTT

V gene: TRBV24-1
D gene: TRBD1
clone size: many
J gene: TRBJ2-3
CDR3 protein: CATSDLTGGPSTDTQYF
CDR3 DNA: TGTGCCACCAGTGATCTGACAGGGGGCCCTAGCACAGATACGCAGTATTTT

V gene: TRBV3-1
D gene: TRBD2
clone size: many
J gene: TRBJ2-1
CDR3 protein: CASSSRGGYNEQFF
CDR3 DNA: TGTGCCAGTTCTTCTCGCGGGGGTTACAATGAGCAGTTCTTC

V gene: TRBV11-2
D gene: .
clone size: many
J gene: TRBJ1-6
CDR3 protein: CASSLDSAYNSPLHF
CDR3 DNA: TGTGCCAGCAGCTTAGACAGCGCCTATAATTCACCCCTCCACTTT